The next 16 T cell receptor beta chains were all read from a single sample in a study of T cell responses to AZD1222 COVID-19 vaccine. The assay was immunoSEQ multiplex PCR, and TCRdb's table has in-frame clones only and misses some. The sample comprises under 200,000 clones, roughly 90% of which are singletons, and roughly 5% rests with the top ten. Sequenced material: peripheral blood, taken on day 0 of AZD1222 vaccination. The receptors derive from an adult in good health.

J is TRBJ1-2 and V is TRBV5-6; possible D gene TRBD1, 5 bases. V was shortened by 4 bases and J by 4 bases, with 20 bases between the two germline ends. This CDR3 spans 16 amino acids. Germline V gene data show CDR1 as SGHDT and CDR2 as YYEEEE. The CDR3 protein is CASSVEGWGLGYGYTF. The CDR3 DNA reads TGTGCCAGCAGCGTTGAGGGTTGGGGCTTGGGCTATGGCTACACCTTC.

The V gene is TRBV30, the J gene TRBJ1-6; 10 nucleotides agree with TRBD1. The CDR3 runs 14 residues. Per germline, CDR1 GTSNPN and CDR2 SVGIG (reference sequence). V shed 4 bases and J 8 bases; nucleotides not matched to a gene: 5. The CDR3 loop is CAWNRDRGDSPLHF. In DNA, the CDR3 is TGTGCCTGGAACCGGGACAGGGGCGATTCACCCCTCCACTTT.

A single count supports this clone. This chain joins TRBV4-2 and TRBJ1-6, with a possible D match to TRBD1 (6 bases). The CDR3 loop spans 15 amino acids. Germline assignment: CDR1 LGHNA and CDR2 YNFKEQ. V lost 0 bases and J lost 6, with 9 bases in between. CDR3 sequence reads: CASSQDWGLNSPLHF. CDR3 nucleotide sequence: TGTGCCAGCAGCCAAGACTGGGGGCTTAATTCACCCCTCCACTTT.

The chain is built from TRBV7-2 and TRBJ1-2; no clear D. Germline CDR1 and CDR2: SGHTA and FQGNSA. The CDR3 length is 13 residues. V lost 5 bases and J lost 8, with 15 bases in between. CDR3 sequence reads: CASSDGRRAGYTF. CDR3 bases: TGTGCCAGCAGCGACGGAAGGCGGGCGGGCTACACCTTC. Full variable domain (rest looked up from reference TRBV7-2 and TRBJ1-2): GAGVSQSPSNKVTEKGKDVELRCDPISGHTALYWYRQSLGQGLEFLIYFQGNSAPDKSGLPSDRFSAERTGGSVSTLTIQRTQQEDSAVYLCASSDGRRAGYTFGSGTRLTVV.

The chain has TRBV29-1 and TRBJ1-1; 9 nucleotides align to TRBD1. The J segment lost 4 bases and the V segment lost 4 bases, leaving 4 bases of the junction unmatched. CDR3 size: 13 residues. Germline V gene data show CDR1 as SQVTM and CDR2 as ANQGSEA. Here the CDR3 DNA reads TGCAGCGTTGCCCGGACAGGGGTCACTGAAGCTTTCTTT. This gives the protein CSVARTGVTEAFF.

This clone was observed at least ten times. The chain carries TRBV14 and TRBJ1-1; the D gene is possibly TRBD1 (5 bases). The CDR3 is 16 amino acids. The V end lost 2 bases, the J end lost 13 bases, and 26 bases lay between the germline ends. Germline V gene lookup returns CDR1 SGHDN and CDR2 FVKESK. DNA of the CDR3: TGTGCCAGCAGCCAATTCCCCGCCCCCGGGACCGGATTTAGTTTCTTT. Its translation: CASSQFPAPGTGFSFF. Together with reference TRBV14 and TRBJ1-1, the CDR3 gives the full variable domain: EAGVTQFPSHSVIEKGQTVTLRCDPISGHDNLYWYRRVMGKEIKFLLHFVKESKQDESGMPNNRFLAERTGGTYSTLKVQPAELEDSGVYFCASSQFPAPGTGFSFFGQGTRLTVV.

This clone appeared once. The chain combines TRBV2 with TRBJ1-1; no clear D gene. The V end was cut by 5 bases, the J end by 1 base, with 11 bases between. The CDR3 consists of 14 residues. Per the germline V gene, CDR1 is SNHLY and CDR2 is FYNNEI. In DNA form, the CDR3 reads TGTGCCAGCAGTCGGTTGGGTGGGAACACTGAAGCTTTCTTT. This gives the protein CASSRLGGNTEAFF.

The chain couples TRBV11-1 to TRBJ2-7, with 8 bases matching TRBD2. The V and J ends lost 3 bases and 5 bases, in that order; junction bases with no gene match: 6. The CDR3 loop spans 14 amino acids. Looked up from germline, CDR1 is SGHAT and CDR2 is FQDESV (reference sequence). The CDR3 sequence: CASSFGLASNEQYF. In nucleotides, the CDR3 is TGTGCCAGCAGCTTCGGACTAGCTTCCAACGAGCAGTACTTC.

CDR3 sequence reads: CASSELTGTRREKLFF. Here the CDR3 DNA reads TGTGCCAGCAGTGAACTCACCGGGACAAGGCGGGAAAAACTGTTTTTT. The chain recombines TRBV6-1 with TRBJ1-4, with D possibly TRBD1 on 6 matching bases. V shed 2 bases and J shed 8 bases, with 18 bases lying between them. Germline lookup yields CDR1 MNHNS and CDR2 SASEGT. The CDR3 extends over 16 amino acids.

This chain uses TRBV18 with TRBJ2-7; the D gene is possibly TRBD1 (6 bases). Between the trimmed V and J ends, which lost 4 bases and 7 bases, there was a span of 17 bases. The germline gives CDR1 KGHSH, CDR2 LQKENI. The length of the CDR3 is 14 residues. The CDR3 is CASSRQDKSGEQYF. DNA for the CDR3: TGTGCCAGCTCACGACAGGATAAGTCGGGGGAGCAGTACTTC. Drawing the rest from reference TRBV18 and TRBJ2-7, the complete variable domain is NAGVMQNPRHLVRRRGQEARLRCSPMKGHSHVYWYRQLPEEGLKFMVYLQKENIIDESGMPKERFSAEFPKEGPSILRIQQVVRGDSAAYFCASSRQDKSGEQYFGPGTRLTVT.

The chain links TRBV27 to TRBJ2-1; TRBD2 is a possible D gene (6 bases). Per the germline V gene, CDR1 is MNHEY and CDR2 is SMNVEV (reference sequence). Trimming took 5 bases from V and 6 from J, leaving 20 bases between them. The CDR3 spans 16 residues. The CDR3 sequence: CASSPRAGGWGNEQFF. The CDR3 bases are TGTGCCAGCAGTCCTCGGGCCGGGGGTTGGGGCAATGAGCAGTTCTTC.

This CDR3 is CASRTQGAETYGYTF. DNA of the CDR3: TGTGCCAGCAGAACCCAGGGGGCCGAGACGTATGGCTACACCTTC. The rearrangement uses TRBV28 and TRBJ1-2, with 8 bases that match TRBD1. Germline assignment: CDR1 MDHEN and CDR2 SYDVKM. J lost 5 bases, V lost 6 bases, and 11 bases had no gene match. This CDR3 comprises 15 residues.

This clone was counted once. Written as DNA, the CDR3 is TGTGCCAGCAGTGAATCGACAGGGGGTAATGAAAAACTGTTTTTT. It encodes CASSESTGGNEKLFF. The V and J genes are TRBV25-1 and TRBJ1-4; TRBD1 agrees at 9 bases. The germline gives CDR1 MGHDK, CDR2 SYGVNS. V lost 1 base and J lost 4; bases outside the gene matches: 1. The CDR3 has 15 amino acids.

The chain has TRBV6-2 or TRBV6-3 and TRBJ1-2; 9 bases align to TRBD1. The CDR3 totals 13 residues. In germline, CDR1 is MNHEY, CDR2 SVGEGT. Unmatched junction bases numbered 7, after V lost 6 bases and J lost 8 bases. As DNA, the CDR3 is TGTGCCAGCAGCCAACAGGGGGCCGACGGCTACACCTTC. It specifies CASSQQGADGYTF.

The gene calls are TRBV6-5 and TRBJ2-6; D gene unclear. V lost 6 bases to trimming and J lost 2 bases, with 8 bases between them. The CDR3 runs to 14 residues. Germline CDR1 is MNHEY and CDR2 is SVGAGI. For the CDR3, the DNA is TGTGCCAGCAGCCCCGAGGCTGGGGCCAACGTCCTGACTTTC. It yields the protein CASSPEAGANVLTF.

The chain couples TRBV28 to TRBJ1-1; D is uncertain. The CDR3 loop spans 15 amino acids. The germline gives CDR1 MDHEN, CDR2 SYDVKM. Trimming left V 5 bases short and J 2 bases short, with 15 bases between. The DNA for the CDR3 is TGTGCCAGCAGTCCCACACCCCCCCCTAACACTGAAGCTTTCTTT. This codes for CASSPTPPPNTEAFF.